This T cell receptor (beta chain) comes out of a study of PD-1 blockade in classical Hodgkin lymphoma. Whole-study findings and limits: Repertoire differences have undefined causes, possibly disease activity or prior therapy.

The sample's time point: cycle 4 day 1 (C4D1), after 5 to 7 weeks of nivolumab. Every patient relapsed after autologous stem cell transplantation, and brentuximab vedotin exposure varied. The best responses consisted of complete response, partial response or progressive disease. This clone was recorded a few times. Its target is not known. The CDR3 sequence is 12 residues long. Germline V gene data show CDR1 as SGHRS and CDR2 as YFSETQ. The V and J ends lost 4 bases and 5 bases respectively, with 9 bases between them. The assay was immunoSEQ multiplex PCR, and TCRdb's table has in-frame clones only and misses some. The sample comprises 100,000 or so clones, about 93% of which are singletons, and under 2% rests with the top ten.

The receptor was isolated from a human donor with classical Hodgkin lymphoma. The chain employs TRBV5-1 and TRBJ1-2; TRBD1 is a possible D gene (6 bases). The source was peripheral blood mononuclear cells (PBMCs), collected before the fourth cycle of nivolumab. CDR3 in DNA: TGCGCCAGCAGCGTGGGACAATATGGCTACACCTTC. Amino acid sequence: CASSVGQYGYTF.